A single sample is the source of the 15 T cell receptor beta chains below, sequenced in a study of beta chain features in type 1 diabetes (dated 2018 in TCRdb). Overall study results and their limits: In all four CD4+ subsets, TCRB CDR3 length was moderately but significantly shorter in type 1 diabetes patients.

Their cognate antigens are unknown. Library preparation was by the immunoSEQ multiplex PCR assay. The entire amount of isolated RNA was reverse transcribed using the High Capacity cDNA Reverse Transcription Kit, so the sequenced TCRB transcripts were expressed ones. Not all clones reach the TCRdb copy of this immuneACCESS table, which keeps in-frame sequences only. Checked studies attribute under half of the gap to unresolved V genes and leave the rest unexplained. This sample lists 300,000 to 450,000 clones; 9.6% were detected once. Approximately 0.55% of the sample rests with the top ten. Sequencing was done on a sample of central memory CD4+ T cells from blood. These receptors originate from a young man with type 1 diabetes.

This clone was seen more than once but under ten times. A junction boundary mismatches the germline segment, possibly from a read error. The chain has TRBV29-1 and TRBJ1-5; D not resolved. The CDR3 totals 12 residues. Germline V CDR1 and CDR2: SQVTM, ANQGSEA. CDR3 in amino acids: CSVEDPGGPRHF. In nucleotides, the CDR3 is TGCAGCGTTGAAGATCCGGGAGGCCCCCGGCATTTT.

This clone appeared a few times. The genes are TRBV7-2 and TRBJ2-7, with 13 bases lining up with TRBD2. With 5 bases clipped from V and 5 bases from J, the junction kept 6 bases outside the gene matches. Germline CDR1 is SGHTA and CDR2 is FQGNSA. The CDR3 consists of 15 residues. CDR3 protein: CASSTRTSGSNEQYF. The CDR3 DNA follows: TGTGCCAGCAGCACTAGGACTAGCGGGAGTAACGAGCAGTACTTC. Together with reference TRBV7-2 and TRBJ2-7, the CDR3 gives the full variable domain: GAGVSQSPSNKVTEKGKDVELRCDPISGHTALYWYRQSLGQGLEFLIYFQGNSAPDKSGLPSDRFSAERTGGSVSTLTIQRTQQEDSAVYLCASSTRTSGSNEQYFGPGTRLTVT.

The table lists this clone with many counts. This rearrangement joins TRBV4-1 to TRBJ2-7; D might be TRBD1 (5 bases). V lost 0 bases and J lost 7, with 13 bases in between. The CDR3 totals 14 residues. Looked up from germline, CDR1 is MGHRA and CDR2 is YSYEKL. The CDR3 sequence: CASSQDGQGLEQYF. The DNA of the CDR3 is TGCGCCAGCAGCCAAGATGGGCAGGGCTTGGAGCAGTACTTC.

The sample holds many counts of this clone. The V call is TRBV5-1, the J call TRBJ2-5; tentatively, D is TRBD2 (6 bases). CDR3 size: 15 residues. Trimming removed 0 bases from V and 5 bases from J, with 14 bases in between. Germline V gives CDR1 SGHRS, CDR2 YFSETQ. The CDR3 loop is CASSLAGTSQETQYF. The CDR3 bases are TGCGCCAGCAGCTTGGCCGGTACTAGCCAGGAGACCCAGTACTTC.

V gene TRBV7-7 combines with J gene TRBJ1-2; D is undetermined. Germline CDR1 and CDR2: SSHAT and FNYEAQ (reference sequence). V was shortened by 0 bases and J by 0 bases, with 8 bases between the two germline ends. The CDR3 is 15 residues long. The CDR3 DNA reads as TGTGCCAGCAGCTTAGCGCAAGGCGCTAACTATGGCTACACCTTC. Its protein is CASSLAQGANYGYTF.

The sample holds a few counts of this clone. The rearrangement uses TRBV28 and TRBJ2-1, with 7 bases lining up with TRBD2. V shed 5 bases, J shed 2 bases, and the junction held 6 bases outside the gene matches. Germline loops: CDR1 MDHEN, CDR2 SYDVKM. This CDR3 comprises 15 residues. CDR3 nucleotides: TGTGCCAGCAGTCCCCCGGGGAGGGCCTACAATGAGCAGTTCTTC. This encodes CASSPPGRAYNEQFF.

This clone was detected a few times. The chain uses TRBV29-1 and TRBJ1-2; possibly TRBD1 for D (5 bases). Germline V gives CDR1 SQVTM, CDR2 ANQGSEA. The ends were cut back, 7 bases at V and 6 bases at J, with 15 bases in the middle. This CDR3 has 12 residues. CDR3 DNA: TGCAGCGACAGCACCGCAGGGCATGGCTACACCTTC. Its translation is CSDSTAGHGYTF.

This clone has only a few counts. The chain couples TRBV7-8 to TRBJ2-7; tentatively, D is TRBD1 (5 bases). V shed 1 base and J shed 5 bases, with 21 bases lying between them. The CDR3 extends over 17 amino acids. The V gene's germline CDR1 is SGHVS and CDR2 FQNEAQ. DNA of the CDR3: TGTGCCAGCAGCTTAGTGGCCTCGACAGCCGCGAAAGACGAGCAGTACTTC. Its translation is CASSLVASTAAKDEQYF.

Worth noting for this clone: A clone one base away is much larger, so this may be a read error. The chain links TRBV6-6 to TRBJ2-5; D gene ambiguous. Germline CDR1 is MNHNY and CDR2 is SVGAGI (reference sequence). The CDR3 totals 11 residues. V was cut by 6 bases and J by 0 bases, with 2 bases left in between. Written as DNA, the CDR3 is TGTGCCAGCAGCAACCAAGAGACCCAGTACTTC. Residues: CASSNQETQYF.

This clone was counted at least ten times. V gene TRBV10-3 combines with J gene TRBJ1-2, with D possibly TRBD1 on 5 matching bases. The CDR3 has 14 residues. Germline lookup yields CDR1 ENHRY and CDR2 SYGVKD. Trimming pared 6 bases from V and 2 bases from J, leaving 13 bases between. The CDR3 bases are TGTGCCATCAGGGCCGACCGACAGAACTATGGCTACACCTTC. Translated: CAIRADRQNYGYTF.

This clone was counted a few times. The chain has TRBV7-2 and TRBJ2-3; TRBD2 might be the D (6 bases). The length of the CDR3 is 18 residues. Germline V gene sequence: CDR1 SGHTA, CDR2 FQGNSA. Trimming pared 4 bases from V and 6 bases from J, leaving 26 bases between. The CDR3 nucleotides read TGTGCCAGCAGCTCACCCCTAGCTAGCGCCCTGAGATCGGATACGCAGTATTTT. It yields the protein CASSSPLASALRSDTQYF.

The table lists this clone with a few counts. CDR3 sequence: CASSPGTVNYGYTF. DNA for the CDR3: TGCGCCAGCAGCCCCGGGACAGTTAACTATGGCTACACCTTC. The chain combines TRBV5-1 with TRBJ1-2; TRBD1 matches 7 bases. V dropped 4 bases and J dropped 1; count of bases not matched to a gene: 4. CDR3 length: 14 amino acids. Germline CDR1 is SGHRS and CDR2 is YFSETQ.

This clone has a handful of counts. The sample has other DNA sequences that encode this CDR3 too. The rearrangement uses TRBV7-2 and TRBJ2-1, with 9 nucleotides matching TRBD1. Trimming took 3 bases from V and 2 from J; bases not matched to a gene: 2. The germline V gene has CDR1 SGHTA and CDR2 FQGNSA. The CDR3 is 15 residues long. CDR3 sequence reads: CASSLDRGPYNEQFF. CDR3 coding DNA: TGTGCCAGCAGCTTGGACAGGGGCCCCTACAATGAGCAGTTCTTC. Looking up the rest from reference TRBV7-2 and TRBJ2-1 gives the full variable domain: GAGVSQSPSNKVTEKGKDVELRCDPISGHTALYWYRQSLGQGLEFLIYFQGNSAPDKSGLPSDRFSAERTGGSVSTLTIQRTQQEDSAVYLCASSLDRGPYNEQFFGPGTRLTVL.

On this clone: In the same sample, other DNA sequences code for this CDR3. The chain uses TRBV2 and TRBJ1-2, with D possibly matching TRBD1 (6 bases). V shed 2 bases and J shed 8 bases, with 18 bases lying between them. The germline gives CDR1 SNHLY, CDR2 FYNNEI. This CDR3 contains 15 residues. CDR3 protein: CASSENRQGSYGYTF. The CDR3 DNA follows: TGTGCCAGCAGTGAAAACCGGCAGGGGAGCTACGGCTACACCTTC.

The chain links TRBV6-1 to TRBJ2-7; TRBD1 is a possible D gene (5 bases). There are 12 residues in the CDR3. V dropped 5 bases and J dropped 1 base, with 6 bases sitting between them. Germline V gene lookup returns CDR1 MNHNS and CDR2 SASEGT. The CDR3 nucleotides read TGTGCCAGCAGTCGACAGTCCTACGAGCAGTACTTC. It is translated as CASSRQSYEQYF.